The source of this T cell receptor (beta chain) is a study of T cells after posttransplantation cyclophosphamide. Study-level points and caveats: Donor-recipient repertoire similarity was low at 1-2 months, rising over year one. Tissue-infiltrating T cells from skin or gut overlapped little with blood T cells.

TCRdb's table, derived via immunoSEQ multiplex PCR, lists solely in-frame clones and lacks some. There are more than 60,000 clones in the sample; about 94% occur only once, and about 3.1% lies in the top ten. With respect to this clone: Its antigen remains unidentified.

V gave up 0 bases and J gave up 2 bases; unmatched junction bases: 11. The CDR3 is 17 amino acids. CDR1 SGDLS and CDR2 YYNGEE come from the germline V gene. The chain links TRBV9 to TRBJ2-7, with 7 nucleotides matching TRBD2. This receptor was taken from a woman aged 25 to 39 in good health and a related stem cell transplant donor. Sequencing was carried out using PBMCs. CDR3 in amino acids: CASSVGEGSGKTYEQYF. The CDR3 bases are TGTGCCAGCAGCGTAGGGGAGGGATCGGGGAAAACCTACGAGCAGTACTTC.